This T cell receptor beta chain was retrieved from a study of blood T cell repertoires in COVID-19. About the research overall: Samples came from the United States, Italy and Spain, spanning acute and convalescent COVID-19.

Study processing details: Estimation of nucleated cell counts relied on the amplification of reference gene primers. Generated by immunoSEQ multiplex PCR, the TCRdb table keeps only in-frame clones and is missing some. V and J calls plus clone size are reproduced from that table; the DNA served to infer D and trimming. Here the sample spans 250,000 to 300,000 clones, approximately 86% being singletons. This clone was observed a handful of times. This CDR3 spans 16 amino acids. V was cut by 5 bases and J by 2 bases, with 16 bases left in between. CDR1 MDHEN and CDR2 SYDVKM come from the germline V gene.

Material: peripheral blood. The rearrangement links TRBV28 to TRBJ1-5; possibly TRBD1 for D (5 bases). This TCR was sampled from a man aged 30 to 39 with active or convalescent COVID-19. DNA for the CDR3: TGTGCCAGCAGTCATCCCCAGGGATTGGGCAATCAGCCCCAGCATTTT. Encoded protein: CASSHPQGLGNQPQHF. Filled out from reference TRBV28 and TRBJ1-5, the complete variable domain reads DVKVTQSSRYLVKRTGEKVFLECVQDMDHENMFWYRQDPGLGLRLIYFSYDVKMKEKGDIPEGYSVSREKKERFSLILESASTNQTSMYLCASSHPQGLGNQPQHFGDGTRLSIL.